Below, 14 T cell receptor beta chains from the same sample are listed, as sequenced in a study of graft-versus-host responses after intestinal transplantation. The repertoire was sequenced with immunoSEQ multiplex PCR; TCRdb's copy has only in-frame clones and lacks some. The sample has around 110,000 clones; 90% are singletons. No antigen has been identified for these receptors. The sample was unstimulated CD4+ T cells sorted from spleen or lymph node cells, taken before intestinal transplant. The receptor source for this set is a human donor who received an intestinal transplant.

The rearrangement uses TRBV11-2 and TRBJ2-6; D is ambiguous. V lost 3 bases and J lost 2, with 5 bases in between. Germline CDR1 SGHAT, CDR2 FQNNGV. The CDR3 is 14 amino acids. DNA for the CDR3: TGTGCCAGCAGCTTGGAGACTGGGGCCAACGTCCTGACTTTC. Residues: CASSLETGANVLTF. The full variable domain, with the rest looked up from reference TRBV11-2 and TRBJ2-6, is EAGVAQSPRYKIIEKRQSVAFWCNPISGHATLYWYQQILGQGPKLLIQFQNNGVVDDSQLPKDRFSAERLKGVDSTLKIQPAKLEDSAVYLCASSLETGANVLTFGAGSRLTVL.

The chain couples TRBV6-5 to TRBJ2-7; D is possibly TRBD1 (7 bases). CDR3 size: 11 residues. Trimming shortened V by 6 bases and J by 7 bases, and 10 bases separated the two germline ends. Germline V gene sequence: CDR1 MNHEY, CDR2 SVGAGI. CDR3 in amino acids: CASRSGGEQYF. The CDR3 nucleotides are TGTGCCAGCAGGTCAGGGGGGGAGCAGTACTTC.

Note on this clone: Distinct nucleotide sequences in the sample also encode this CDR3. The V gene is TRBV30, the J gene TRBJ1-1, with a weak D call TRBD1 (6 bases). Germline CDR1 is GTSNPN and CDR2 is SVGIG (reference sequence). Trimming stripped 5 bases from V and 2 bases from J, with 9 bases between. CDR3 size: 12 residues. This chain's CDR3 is CAWDRLNTEAFF. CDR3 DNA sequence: TGTGCCTGGGACAGGCTTAACACTGAAGCTTTCTTT.

CDR3 amino acids: CASSRYRVSNTEAFF. DNA of the CDR3: TGTGCCAGCAGCCGTTACAGGGTGTCGAACACTGAAGCTTTCTTT. The rearrangement joins TRBV28 to TRBJ1-1; TRBD1 might be the D (6 bases). Germline lookup yields CDR1 MDHEN and CDR2 SYDVKM. This CDR3 is 15 amino acids long. Deletions cut 6 bases from V and 1 base from J, with 15 bases between.

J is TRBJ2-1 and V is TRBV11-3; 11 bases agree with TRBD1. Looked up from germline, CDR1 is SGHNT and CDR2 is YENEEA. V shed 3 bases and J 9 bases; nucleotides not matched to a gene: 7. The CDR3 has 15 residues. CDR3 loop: CASSFGGQGGSEQFF. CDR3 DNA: TGTGCCAGCAGCTTCGGGGGACAGGGGGGAAGTGAGCAGTTCTTC.

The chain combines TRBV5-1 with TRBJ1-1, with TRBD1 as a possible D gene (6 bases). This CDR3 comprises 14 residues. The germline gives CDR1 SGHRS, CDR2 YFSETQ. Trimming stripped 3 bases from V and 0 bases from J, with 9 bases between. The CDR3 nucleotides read TGCGCCAGCAGCTGGGGGGGCCTGAACACTGAAGCTTTCTTT. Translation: CASSWGGLNTEAFF.

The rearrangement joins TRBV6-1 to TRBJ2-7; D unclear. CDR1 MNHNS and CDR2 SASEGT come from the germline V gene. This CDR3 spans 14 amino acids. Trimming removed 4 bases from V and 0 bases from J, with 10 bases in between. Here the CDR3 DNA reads TGTGCCAGCAGTGTGGCAGGCCGCTCCTACGAGCAGTACTTC. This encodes CASSVAGRSYEQYF.

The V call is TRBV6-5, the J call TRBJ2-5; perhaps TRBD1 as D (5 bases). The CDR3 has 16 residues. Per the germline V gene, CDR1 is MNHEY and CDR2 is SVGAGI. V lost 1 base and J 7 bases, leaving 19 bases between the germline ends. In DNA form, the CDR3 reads TGTGCCAGCAGTTACTTTGGGGCCTCAAAAAAGGGGACCCAGTACTTC. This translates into CASSYFGASKKGTQYF.

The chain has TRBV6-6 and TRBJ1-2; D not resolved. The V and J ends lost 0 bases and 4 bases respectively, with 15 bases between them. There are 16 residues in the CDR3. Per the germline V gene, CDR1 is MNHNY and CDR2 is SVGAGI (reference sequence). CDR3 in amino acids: CASSYSSGVSFYGYTF. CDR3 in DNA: TGTGCCAGCAGTTACTCATCCGGAGTCAGCTTCTATGGCTACACCTTC.

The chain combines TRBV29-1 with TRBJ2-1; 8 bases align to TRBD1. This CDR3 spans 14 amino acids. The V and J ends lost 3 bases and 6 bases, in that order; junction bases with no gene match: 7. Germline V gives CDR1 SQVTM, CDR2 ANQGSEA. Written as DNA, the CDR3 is TGCAGCGTTGAGTTTCAGGGGGCGATCAATGAGCAGTTCTTC. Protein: CSVEFQGAINEQFF.

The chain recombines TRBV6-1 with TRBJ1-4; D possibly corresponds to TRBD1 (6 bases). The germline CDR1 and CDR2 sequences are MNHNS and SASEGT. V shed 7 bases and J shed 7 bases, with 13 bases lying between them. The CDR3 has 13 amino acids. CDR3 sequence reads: CASKGEQPEKLFF. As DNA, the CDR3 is TGTGCCAGCAAGGGGGAACAGCCTGAAAAACTGTTTTTT.

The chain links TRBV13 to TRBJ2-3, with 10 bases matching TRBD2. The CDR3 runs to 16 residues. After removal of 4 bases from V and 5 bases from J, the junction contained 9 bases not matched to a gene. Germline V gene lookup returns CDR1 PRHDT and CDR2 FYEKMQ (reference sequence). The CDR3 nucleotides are TGTGCCAGCAGCTCCAAGCGGGGGGGCCGGGAAGATACGCAGTATTTT. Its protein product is CASSSKRGGREDTQYF.

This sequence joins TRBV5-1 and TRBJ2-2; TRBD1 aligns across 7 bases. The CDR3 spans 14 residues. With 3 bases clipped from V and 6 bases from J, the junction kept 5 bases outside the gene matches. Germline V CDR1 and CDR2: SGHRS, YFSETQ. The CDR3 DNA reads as TGCGCCAGCAGCTCGACAGGGTCTCCCGGGGAGCTGTTTTTT. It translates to CASSSTGSPGELFF.

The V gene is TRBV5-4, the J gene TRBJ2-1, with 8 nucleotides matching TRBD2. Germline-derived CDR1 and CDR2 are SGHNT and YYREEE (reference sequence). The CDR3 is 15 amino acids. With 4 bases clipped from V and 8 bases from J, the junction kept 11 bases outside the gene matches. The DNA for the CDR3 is TGTGCCAGCAGCACACCTAATAGCGGGACCTATGAGCAGTTCTTC. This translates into CASSTPNSGTYEQFF.